This entry lists 26 T cell receptor beta chains sequenced from one sample in a study of blood T cell repertoires in COVID-19. Data came from immunoSEQ multiplex PCR; TCRdb stores just in-frame clones and leaves some out. The repertoire consists of roughly 390,000 clones, with less than 85% occurring once and the leading ten covering roughly 3.7%. The sample was peripheral blood. The origin of the receptors is a woman under 30 with acute or convalescent COVID-19.

The chain employs TRBV6-5 and TRBJ1-1, with D possibly matching TRBD1 (5 bases). The CDR3 is 13 amino acids. V lost 6 bases and J 3 bases, leaving 11 bases between the germline ends. Germline V gives CDR1 MNHEY, CDR2 SVGAGI. The CDR3 coding sequence is TGTGCCAGCAGAACGGGGGGGGACACTGAAGCTTTCTTT. Its protein product is CASRTGGDTEAFF.

The chain employs TRBV12-3 or TRBV12-4 and TRBJ2-5, with D perhaps matching TRBD2 (5 bases). The V end lost 3 bases, the J end lost 2 bases, and 7 bases lay between the germline ends. The CDR3 extends over 13 amino acids. CDR3 DNA sequence: TGTGCCAGCAGTTTGGGAGAGCAAGAGACCCAGTACTTC. Amino acid sequence: CASSLGEQETQYF.

This rearrangement joins TRBV28 to TRBJ2-1; 13 bases fit TRBD2. J lost 8 bases, V lost 5 bases, and 9 bases had no gene match. Germline assignment: CDR1 MDHEN and CDR2 SYDVKM. This CDR3 comprises 16 residues. The CDR3 sequence is CASSPGLAGRRDEQFF. In DNA, the CDR3 is TGTGCCAGCAGTCCGGGACTAGCGGGAAGACGCGATGAGCAGTTCTTC.

This clone was seen more than once but under ten times. This chain connects TRBV12-3 or TRBV12-4 to TRBJ1-5; tentative D call: TRBD1 (5 bases). V lost 7 bases and J lost 4, with 11 bases in between. The CDR3 is 13 residues long. The CDR3 region is CASNYGGNQPQHF. The CDR3 DNA reads as TGTGCCAGCAATTACGGGGGAAATCAGCCCCAGCATTTT.

This chain uses TRBV6-1 with TRBJ1-5, with unresolved D. Germline V gene sequence: CDR1 MNHNS, CDR2 SASEGT. With 3 bases removed from V and 0 bases from J, the gap between germline ends came to 6 bases. This CDR3 is built from 14 residues. CDR3 amino acids: CASSDVHSNQPQHF. The DNA of the CDR3 is TGTGCCAGCAGTGATGTTCATAGCAATCAGCCCCAGCATTTT.

The table lists this clone with a count of one. The chain couples TRBV21-1 to TRBJ2-4; the table gives TRBD2 as D, unverified against the DNA. TRBV21-1 is classified as a pseudogene. The CDR3 covers 15 residues. For the CDR3, the DNA is TGTGCCAGCATCGCGGCAAGATTAGCCAAAAACATTCAGTACTTC. As protein: CASIAARLAKNIQYF.

The V call is TRBV27, the J call TRBJ2-5; perhaps TRBD1 as D (6 bases). Trimming took 5 bases from V and 2 from J, leaving 15 bases between them. CDR1 and CDR2 from the germline V gene are MNHEY and SMNVEV (reference sequence). The CDR3 is 15 amino acids. CDR3 in amino acids: CASSPVRGRQETQYF. The CDR3 DNA is TGTGCCAGCAGTCCTGTTAGGGGGAGACAAGAGACCCAGTACTTC.

The rearrangement links TRBV6-5 to TRBJ1-6, with a weak D call TRBD1 (6 bases). The CDR3 is 14 amino acids. V was pared by 6 bases and J by 8 bases, with 14 bases between. Per the germline V gene, CDR1 is MNHEY and CDR2 is SVGAGI. CDR3 coding DNA: TGTGCCAGCAGCAACCAGGGGTTAGATTCACCCCTCCACTTT. Its protein product is CASSNQGLDSPLHF.

The rearrangement joins TRBV29-1 to TRBJ1-1, with D perhaps matching TRBD1 (5 bases). The CDR3 extends over 14 amino acids. The ends were cut back, 4 bases at V and 0 bases at J, with 12 bases in the middle. Germline assignment: CDR1 SQVTM and CDR2 ANQGSEA. CDR3 sequence: CSVVGGDLNTEAFF. The CDR3 coding sequence is TGCAGCGTTGTGGGGGGGGATTTGAACACTGAAGCTTTCTTT.

In nucleotides, the CDR3 is TGTGCCAGCTCACATCCACAGCTCGCTAACTATGGCTACACCTTC. Translated, it gives CASSHPQLANYGYTF. The chain combines TRBV18 with TRBJ1-2, with D uncertain. The germline gives CDR1 KGHSH, CDR2 LQKENI. CDR3 length equals 15 residues. V was cut by 4 bases and J by 0 bases, with 12 bases left in between. Looking up the rest from reference TRBV18 and TRBJ1-2 gives the full variable domain: NAGVMQNPRHLVRRRGQEARLRCSPMKGHSHVYWYRQLPEEGLKFMVYLQKENIIDESGMPKERFSAEFPKEGPSILRIQQVVRGDSAAYFCASSHPQLANYGYTFGSGTRLTVV.

This clone was seen a handful of times. CDR3 in amino acids: CASSFFRGHQPQHF. DNA for the CDR3: TGTGCCAGCAGTTTTTTCAGGGGGCATCAGCCCCAGCATTTT. V gene TRBV28 combines with J gene TRBJ1-5, with TRBD1 matching 8 bases. Germline-derived CDR1 and CDR2 are MDHEN and SYDVKM. The CDR3 loop spans 14 amino acids. With V trimmed by 3 bases and J by 5 bases, 3 bases remained unmatched.

The V and J genes are TRBV5-1 and TRBJ2-4, with D possibly matching TRBD2 (6 bases). The V gene's germline CDR1 is SGHRS and CDR2 YFSETQ. This CDR3 comprises 15 residues. The germline V and J ends were trimmed by 0 bases and 4 bases, with 11 bases remaining between them. The CDR3 loop is CASSLGRDSKNIQYF. In DNA, the CDR3 is TGCGCCAGCAGCTTGGGGAGGGATTCGAAAAACATTCAGTACTTC. The variable domain in full, with the rest retrieved from reference TRBV5-1 and TRBJ2-4, is KAGVTQTPRYLIKTRGQQVTLSCSPISGHRSVSWYQQTPGQGLQFLFEYFSETQRNKGNFPGRFSGRQFSNSRSEMNVSTLELGDSALYLCASSLGRDSKNIQYFGAGTRLSVL.

The V and J genes are TRBV2 and TRBJ1-5; D remains unclear. Germline CDR1 is SNHLY and CDR2 is FYNNEI. V gave up 4 bases and J gave up 0 bases, with 10 bases separating them. The CDR3 extends over 15 amino acids. The CDR3 DNA sequence: TGTGCCAGCAGTGCACGCGGACTTAGCAATCAGCCCCAGCATTTT. It is translated as CASSARGLSNQPQHF.

This rearrangement joins TRBV5-4 to TRBJ1-2; maybe TRBD1 (6 bases). The CDR3 covers 14 residues. Trimming took 4 bases from V and 2 from J, leaving 12 bases between them. Germline V gene lookup returns CDR1 SGHNT and CDR2 YYREEE (reference sequence). CDR3 amino acids: CASSPDSSNYGYTF. CDR3 nucleotide sequence: TGTGCCAGCAGCCCGGACAGTTCGAACTATGGCTACACCTTC.

V usage is TRBV30 and J usage is TRBJ1-6, with 7 bases lining up with TRBD1. The length of the CDR3 is 15 residues. Trimming removed 1 base from V and 7 bases from J; junction bases left unmatched: 7. The germline V gene encodes CDR1 GTSNPN and CDR2 SVGIG (reference sequence). The CDR3 loop is CAWSGGDSANSPLHF. The CDR3 DNA is TGTGCCTGGAGTGGGGGGGACAGTGCGAATTCACCCCTCCACTTT.

This clone is a singleton in its sample. The V gene is TRBV12-5, the J gene TRBJ2-7, with unresolved D. V was trimmed by 3 bases and J by 4 bases, leaving 10 bases between them. CDR1 is LGHNT and CDR2 is FRNRAP in the germline V gene. This CDR3 is built from 13 residues. The CDR3 region is CASGFGSPYEQYF. In DNA form, the CDR3 reads TGTGCTAGTGGTTTTGGCAGTCCGTACGAGCAGTACTTC.

In this sample, this clone turned up many times. The chain combines TRBV6-5 with TRBJ1-6; 8 positions match TRBD1. V was clipped by 8 bases and J by 8 bases; unmatched bases: 11. This CDR3 is 15 amino acids long. Germline loops: CDR1 MNHEY, CDR2 SVGAGI. CDR3 DNA: TGTGCCAGCGCTTGGTCAGGGGGCGGTGATTCACCCCTCCACTTT. Residues: CASAWSGGGDSPLHF.

The chain recombines TRBV4-1 with TRBJ1-2; D remains ambiguous. There are 20 residues in the CDR3. Germline loops: CDR1 MGHRA, CDR2 YSYEKL. Trimming stripped 2 bases from V and 0 bases from J, with 25 bases between. The DNA of the CDR3 is TGCGCCAGCAGCCAAACGACCTGGCCGGCGGAGACCTTAGCTAACTATGGCTACACCTTC. This gives the protein CASSQTTWPAETLANYGYTF.

The chain links TRBV11-2 to TRBJ2-1, with D tentatively TRBD1 (6 bases). Trimming took off 5 bases at V and 8 bases at J, with 16 bases between the two ends. The CDR3 sequence is 14 residues long. Germline lookup yields CDR1 SGHAT and CDR2 FQNNGV. Written as DNA, the CDR3 is TGTGCCAGCAGCACTAGAAGGGGGATGGATGAGCAGTTCTTC. Translation gives CASSTRRGMDEQFF.

The V and J genes are TRBV29-1 and TRBJ2-5; a weak D match, TRBD1 (5 bases). Trimming left V 4 bases short and J 2 bases short, with 11 bases between. This CDR3 is built from 13 residues. Germline lookup yields CDR1 SQVTM and CDR2 ANQGSEA. The CDR3 reads CSVVAQGQETQYF. The CDR3 nucleotides are TGCAGCGTTGTTGCTCAGGGTCAAGAGACCCAGTACTTC. The entire variable domain, with the rest obtained from reference TRBV29-1 and TRBJ2-5, is as follows: SAVISQKPSRDICQRGTSLTIQCQVDSQVTMMFWYRQQPGQSLTLIATANQGSEATYESGFVIDKFPISRPNLTFSTLTVSNMSPEDSSIYLCSVVAQGQETQYFGPGTRLLVL.

This chain connects TRBV12-5 to TRBJ1-1; perhaps TRBD1 as D (5 bases). The CDR3 is made up of 14 amino acids. The germline V gene encodes CDR1 LGHNT and CDR2 FRNRAP. V lost 5 bases, J lost 2 bases, and 12 bases lay in between. CDR3 region: CASGPDGTNTEAFF. The CDR3 DNA follows: TGTGCTAGTGGTCCGGATGGGACTAACACTGAAGCTTTCTTT.

This chain uses TRBV28 with TRBJ2-1; perhaps TRBD1 as D (5 bases). The germline V and J ends were trimmed by 7 bases and 7 bases, with 23 bases remaining between them. From germline, CDR1 is MDHEN and CDR2 SYDVKM. This CDR3 is built from 16 residues. CDR3 region: CASTPNARARSNEQFF. CDR3 nucleotides: TGTGCCAGCACCCCCAACGCCAGGGCAAGGTCTAATGAGCAGTTCTTC.

V and J are TRBV29-1 and TRBJ1-5; D not certain. The CDR3 contains 12 residues. CDR1 SQVTM and CDR2 ANQGSEA come from the germline V gene. Trimming shortened V by 7 bases and J by 4 bases, and 11 bases separated the two germline ends. The CDR3 reads CSASTENQPQHF. CDR3 DNA: TGCAGCGCCTCGACGGAGAATCAGCCCCAGCATTTT. Full variable domain (missing parts from reference TRBV29-1 and TRBJ1-5): SAVISQKPSRDICQRGTSLTIQCQVDSQVTMMFWYRQQPGQSLTLIATANQGSEATYESGFVIDKFPISRPNLTFSTLTVSNMSPEDSSIYLCSASTENQPQHFGDGTRLSIL.

This chain uses TRBV9 with TRBJ1-1; D call uncertain. The germline V gene encodes CDR1 SGDLS and CDR2 YYNGEE. V lost 0 bases, J lost 0 bases, and 9 bases lay in between. The CDR3 runs to 15 residues. The CDR3 bases are TGTGCCAGCAGCGTAGCATCAACAGTGAACACTGAAGCTTTCTTT. It codes for CASSVASTVNTEAFF.

The chain couples TRBV27 to TRBJ2-7; 7 positions agree with TRBD2. V trimming: 0 bases; J trimming: 6 bases; junction bases outside the gene matches: 11. This CDR3 spans 16 amino acids. CDR1 MNHEY and CDR2 SMNVEV come from the germline V gene (reference sequence). CDR3 sequence reads: CASSLSPGGRSLEQYF. The DNA of the CDR3 is TGTGCCAGCAGTTTATCTCCTGGCGGGAGATCGCTCGAGCAGTACTTC.

In nucleotides, the CDR3 is TGTGCCAGCAGCCGTCCGACCGGGGTCTCCTACGAGCAGTACTTC. As protein: CASSRPTGVSYEQYF. The V call is TRBV6-6, the J call TRBJ2-7; weak D call: TRBD2 (5 bases). Germline V gene lookup returns CDR1 MNHNY and CDR2 SVGAGI (reference sequence). The CDR3 contains 15 residues. V lost 6 bases and J lost 0, with 15 bases in between.